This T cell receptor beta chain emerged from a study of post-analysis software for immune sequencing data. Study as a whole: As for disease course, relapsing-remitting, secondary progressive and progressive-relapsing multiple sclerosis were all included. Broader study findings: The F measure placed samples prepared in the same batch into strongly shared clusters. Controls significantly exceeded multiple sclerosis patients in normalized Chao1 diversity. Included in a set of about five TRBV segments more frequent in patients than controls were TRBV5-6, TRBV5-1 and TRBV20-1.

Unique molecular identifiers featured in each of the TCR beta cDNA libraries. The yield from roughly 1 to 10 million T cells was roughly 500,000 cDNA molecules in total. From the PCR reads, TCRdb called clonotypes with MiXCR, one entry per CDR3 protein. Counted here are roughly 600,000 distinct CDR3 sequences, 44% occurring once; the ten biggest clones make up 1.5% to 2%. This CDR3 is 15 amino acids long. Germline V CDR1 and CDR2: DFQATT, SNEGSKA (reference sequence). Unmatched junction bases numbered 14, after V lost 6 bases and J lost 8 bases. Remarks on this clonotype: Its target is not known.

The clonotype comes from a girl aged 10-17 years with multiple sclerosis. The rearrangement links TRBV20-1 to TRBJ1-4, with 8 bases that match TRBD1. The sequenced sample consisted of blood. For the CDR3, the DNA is TGCAGTGCCGACTCCACCGACAGGGGTGGAGAAAAACTGTTTTTT. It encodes CSADSTDRGGEKLFF.